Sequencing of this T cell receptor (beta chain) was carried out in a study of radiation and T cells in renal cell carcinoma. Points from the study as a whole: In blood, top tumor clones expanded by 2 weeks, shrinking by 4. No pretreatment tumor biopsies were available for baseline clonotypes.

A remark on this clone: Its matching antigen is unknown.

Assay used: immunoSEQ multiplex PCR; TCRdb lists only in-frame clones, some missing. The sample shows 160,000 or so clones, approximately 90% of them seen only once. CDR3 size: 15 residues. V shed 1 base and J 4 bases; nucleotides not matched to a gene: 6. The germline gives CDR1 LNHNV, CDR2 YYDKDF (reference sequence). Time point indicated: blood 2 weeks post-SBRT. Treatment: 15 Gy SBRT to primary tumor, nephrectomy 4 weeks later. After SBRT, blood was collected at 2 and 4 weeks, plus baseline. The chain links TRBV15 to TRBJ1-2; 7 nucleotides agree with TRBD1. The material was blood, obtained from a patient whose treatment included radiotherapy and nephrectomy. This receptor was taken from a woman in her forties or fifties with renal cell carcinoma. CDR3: CATSRGAGDSYGYTF. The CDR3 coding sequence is TGTGCCACCAGCAGAGGGGCAGGGGACAGCTATGGCTACACCTTC. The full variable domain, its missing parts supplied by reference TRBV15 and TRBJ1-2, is DAMVIQNPRYQVTQFGKPVTLSCSQTLNHNVMYWYQQKSSQAPKLLFHYYDKDFNNEADTPDNFQSRRPNTSFCFLDIRSPGLGDTAMYLCATSRGAGDSYGYTFGSGTRLTVV.